These 29 T cell receptor beta chains share one sample of origin, sequenced in a study of response to subunit inactivated influenza vaccine. TCRdb reanalysed the RT-PCR reads using MiXCR and keeps one entry per CDR3 protein. The sample shows hundreds of thousands of distinct CDR3 sequences, approximately 17% of them seen only once. The sample here was CD4+ T cells sorted from PBMCs, taken roughly 24 months after vaccination. The receptor set was obtained from a man aged 45 to 75 who received an inactivated influenza vaccine.

About this clonotype: A read error may account for a junction end that differs from germline. J is TRBJ2-1 and V is TRBV5-1; 10 bases match TRBD2. CDR3 length equals 16 residues. The V gene's germline CDR1 is SGHRS and CDR2 YFSETQ. In nucleotides, the CDR3 is TGCGCCAGCAGCTTGAGTGTACTAGCGGGATTAAATGAGCAGGTCTTC. Translated: CASSLSVLAGLNEQVF. Drawing the rest from reference TRBV5-1 and TRBJ2-1, the complete variable domain is KAGVTQTPRYLIKTRGQQVTLSCSPISGHRSVSWYQQTPGQGLQFLFEYFSETQRNKGNFPGRFSGRQFSNSRSEMNVSTLELGDSALYLCASSLSVLAGLNEQVFGPGTRLTVL.

In this sample, this clonotype turned up a few times. The chain combines TRBV12-3 or TRBV12-4 with TRBJ2-7; maybe TRBD2 (5 bases). CDR3 size: 15 residues. V was cut by 1 base and J by 3 bases, with 13 bases left in between. The CDR3 DNA follows: TGTGCCAGCAGTTTAGAAGGGAGTGGGTTCTACGAGCAGTACTTC. It codes for CASSLEGSGFYEQYF.

The J gene is TRBJ2-6, the V gene TRBV6-2 or TRBV6-3, with no clear D. The V gene lost 6 bases and the J gene lost 0 bases, with 12 bases spanning the gap. CDR3 length: 16 amino acids. CDR1 is MNHEY and CDR2 is SVGEGT in the germline V gene. In DNA, the CDR3 is TGTGCCAGCAGCGCCGTGCGGCACTCTGGGGCCAACGTCCTGACTTTC. Translation: CASSAVRHSGANVLTF.

This chain connects TRBV10-3 to TRBJ2-5; 8 nucleotides agree with TRBD1. The CDR3 loop spans 16 amino acids. J gave up 5 bases and V 6 bases, and 14 bases lay outside the gene matches. Per the germline V gene, CDR1 is ENHRY and CDR2 is SYGVKD. DNA of the CDR3: TGTGCCATCAGAAACGGGCCCGGCAGGGGGCGTGAGACCCAGTACTTC. Translating it yields CAIRNGPGRGRETQYF.

This chain links TRBV7-2 with TRBJ1-1; 7 bases are a match to TRBD1. After removal of 4 bases from V and 7 bases from J, the junction contained 3 bases not matched to a gene. Germline V gives CDR1 SGHTA, CDR2 FQGNSA. The CDR3 sequence is 12 residues long. CDR3 coding DNA: TGTGCCAGCAGCTCGGGACAGAGTGAAGCTTTCTTT. Encoded protein: CASSSGQSEAFF.

In this sample, this clonotype turned up once. This chain joins TRBV15 and TRBJ2-3; TRBD1 is a possible D gene (5 bases). The ends were cut back, 5 bases at V and 1 base at J, with 16 bases in the middle. The germline V gene has CDR1 LNHNV and CDR2 YYDKDF (reference sequence). The CDR3 sequence is 16 residues long. In DNA, the CDR3 is TGTGCCACCAGCGTAGATTCAGGGTCCGGCACAGATACGCAGTATTTT. Translation gives CATSVDSGSGTDTQYF.

The chain couples TRBV7-2 to TRBJ2-7; the D gene is possibly TRBD2 (6 bases). With 5 bases removed from V and 6 bases from J, the gap between germline ends came to 11 bases. The CDR3 is 12 residues long. Germline values: CDR1 SGHTA, CDR2 FQGNSA. CDR3 amino acids: CASSPSGGEQYF. For the CDR3, the DNA is TGTGCCAGCAGCCCGTCCGGGGGCGAGCAGTACTTC.

Only a few counts were recorded for this clonotype. This rearrangement joins TRBV4-1 to TRBJ2-6, with 10 bases fitting TRBD2. CDR1 MGHRA and CDR2 YSYEKL come from the germline V gene. The CDR3 covers 21 residues. Trimming took 0 bases from V and 0 from J; bases not matched to a gene: 11. The CDR3 loop reads CASSQDSPSGSVGSGANVLTF. The CDR3 DNA reads as TGCGCCAGCAGCCAAGACAGCCCTAGCGGGAGTGTAGGCTCTGGGGCCAACGTCCTGACTTTC.

The chain links TRBV29-1 to TRBJ1-5; D is possibly TRBD1 (5 bases). The germline gives CDR1 SQVTM, CDR2 ANQGSEA. Trimming removed 5 bases at V and 4 bases at J, with 12 bases between. This CDR3 is 13 amino acids long. The CDR3 DNA reads TGCAGCGTTAGTCATGGGGGGAATCAGCCCCAGCATTTT. This translates into CSVSHGGNQPQHF. The variable domain in full, with the rest retrieved from reference TRBV29-1 and TRBJ1-5, is SAVISQKPSRDICQRGTSLTIQCQVDSQVTMMFWYRQQPGQSLTLIATANQGSEATYESGFVIDKFPISRPNLTFSTLTVSNMSPEDSSIYLCSVSHGGNQPQHFGDGTRLSIL.

This chain connects TRBV2 to TRBJ2-3, with TRBD1 identical over 8 bases. V lost 3 bases and J lost 3; bases outside the gene matches: 5. The CDR3 runs to 15 residues. In germline, CDR1 is SNHLY, CDR2 FYNNEI. The CDR3 DNA sequence: TGTGCCAGCAGTGATTGGACAGGGCGAACAGATACGCAGTATTTT. This gives the protein CASSDWTGRTDTQYF.

Many counts were recorded for this clonotype. The CDR3 protein is CASSPNTGFTYEQYF. The CDR3 nucleotides are TGTGCCAGCAGCCCAAATACAGGGTTCACGTACGAGCAGTACTTC. V gene TRBV16 combines with J gene TRBJ2-7, with D tentatively TRBD1 (6 bases). This CDR3 has 15 residues. V shed 4 bases and J shed 4 bases, with 17 bases lying between them. Germline-derived CDR1 and CDR2 are KGHSY and FQNENV. Combining the CDR3 with reference TRBV16 and TRBJ2-7 gives the whole variable domain GEEVAQTPKHLVRGEGQKAKLYCAPIKGHSYVFWYQQVLKNEFKFLISFQNENVFDETGMPKERFSAKCLPNSPCSLEIQATKLEDSAVYFCASSPNTGFTYEQYFGPGTRLTVT.

The V call is TRBV14, the J call TRBJ2-7; 12 positions agree with TRBD1. This CDR3 has 19 residues. Germline assignment: CDR1 SGHDN and CDR2 FVKESK. Trimming took 8 bases from V and 3 from J; bases not matched to a gene: 20. The DNA for the CDR3 is TGTGCCAGCCCACGCCCTGGGGGGACAGGGGGCAAATATATCTACGAGCAGTACTTC. It codes for CASPRPGGTGGKYIYEQYF.

V usage is TRBV28 and J usage is TRBJ2-3; tentative D call: TRBD1 (6 bases). CDR3 length equals 15 residues. Between the trimmed V and J ends, which lost 4 bases and 2 bases, there was a span of 13 bases. CDR1 is MDHEN, CDR2 SYDVKM, per germline. In nucleotides, the CDR3 is TGTGCCAGCAGTTCGCAACAGGGAAACACAGATACGCAGTATTTT. Amino acid sequence: CASSSQQGNTDTQYF.

Only a few counts were recorded for this clonotype. The rearrangement joins TRBV5-1 to TRBJ1-1, with unresolved D. The germline gives CDR1 SGHRS, CDR2 YFSETQ. V was cut by 1 base and J by 1 base, with 8 bases left in between. This CDR3 contains 14 residues. CDR3 sequence reads: CASSLSERNTEAFF. The DNA of the CDR3 is TGCGCCAGCAGCTTGAGTGAGCGGAACACTGAAGCTTTCTTT.

This chain joins TRBV9 and TRBJ2-2; D not resolved. The CDR3 runs 15 residues. Germline CDR1 SGDLS, CDR2 YYNGEE. V lost 0 bases, J lost 1 base, and 7 bases lay in between. The chain's CDR3 is CASSVDSKNTGELFF. The CDR3 DNA reads as TGTGCCAGCAGCGTAGACAGCAAGAACACCGGGGAGCTGTTTTTT.

This clonotype has at least ten counts. The junction shows a germline mismatch at one end, possibly a read error. The genes are TRBV5-1 and TRBJ2-2; D may be TRBD2 (6 bases). This CDR3 region has 14 residues. Germline V lookup: CDR1 SGHRS, CDR2 YFSETQ. The CDR3 DNA sequence: TGTGCCAGCCGGGGCCAGGGAGGCACCGGGGAGCTGTTTTTT. Protein product: CASRGQGGTGELFF.

The J gene is TRBJ2-3, the V gene TRBV5-4, with TRBD2 identical over 10 bases. Unmatched junction bases numbered 4, after V lost 0 bases and J lost 3 bases. The germline V gene encodes CDR1 SGHNT and CDR2 YYREEE (reference sequence). There are 16 residues in the CDR3. The CDR3 is CASSLVSGGATDTQYF. Written as DNA, the CDR3 is TGTGCCAGCAGCTTGGTCAGCGGGGGGGCGACAGATACGCAGTATTTT.

V and J are TRBV11-1 and TRBJ2-5; perhaps TRBD1 as D (6 bases). The germline V and J ends were trimmed by 5 bases and 1 base, with 17 bases remaining between them. The CDR3 is 16 amino acids. Germline assignment: CDR1 SGHAT and CDR2 FQDESV (reference sequence). CDR3 sequence reads: CASSQTGQLTQETQYF. For the CDR3, the DNA is TGTGCCAGCAGCCAGACGGGACAACTAACCCAAGAGACCCAGTACTTC.

The V call is TRBV11-2, the J call TRBJ2-7, with a tentative D call TRBD2 (7 bases). CDR3 length equals 13 residues. V dropped 5 bases and J dropped 4 bases, with 12 bases sitting between them. Per germline, CDR1 SGHAT and CDR2 FQNNGV. In DNA, the CDR3 is TGTGCCAGCAGCATAGGGGGGGCTTACGAGCAGTACTTC. Translated, it gives CASSIGGAYEQYF.

The table lists this clonotype with a few counts. The rearrangement uses TRBV4-2 and TRBJ1-5; the D is unclear. Germline CDR1 and CDR2: LGHNA and YNFKEQ. V was cut by 3 bases and J by 0 bases, with 6 bases left in between. This CDR3 has 14 amino acids. The DNA for the CDR3 is TGTGCCAGCAGCCACGGATATAGCAATCAGCCCCAGCATTTT. Protein: CASSHGYSNQPQHF.

This chain connects TRBV4-1 to TRBJ2-2, with TRBD2 matching 15 bases. Germline CDR1 is MGHRA and CDR2 is YSYEKL. V was clipped by 3 bases and J by 4 bases; unmatched bases: 15. CDR3 length: 21 residues. The CDR3 protein is CASSHLGLAGGPSASTGELFF. The CDR3, as DNA: TGCGCCAGCAGCCATCTCGGACTAGCGGGAGGGCCGTCAGCGAGCACCGGGGAGCTGTTTTTT.

This clonotype was seen only a few times. The CDR3 coding sequence is TGCGCCAGCAGCCAAGCCTCGGACAGTCTCAATCAGCCCCAGCATTTT. This encodes CASSQASDSLNQPQHF. This rearrangement joins TRBV4-1 to TRBJ1-5, with a possible D match to TRBD1 (6 bases). The CDR3 runs to 16 residues. Trimming left V 1 base short and J 3 bases short, with 13 bases between. Germline lookup yields CDR1 MGHRA and CDR2 YSYEKL.

The sample holds many counts of this clonotype. The J gene is TRBJ1-2, the V gene TRBV6-1; TRBD1 might be the D (5 bases). The CDR3 contains 13 residues. V was trimmed by 8 bases and J by 4 bases, leaving 14 bases between them. The germline CDR1 and CDR2 sequences are MNHNS and SASEGT. This chain's CDR3 is CASLDLGGYGYTF. The CDR3 bases are TGTGCCAGCCTGGATCTCGGGGGCTATGGCTACACCTTC.

This clonotype was counted many times. This rearrangement joins TRBV5-6 to TRBJ2-7; 10 bases agree with TRBD1. This CDR3 has 14 residues. Germline V lookup: CDR1 SGHDT, CDR2 YYEEEE. Losses at the gene ends were 4 bases for V and 4 bases for J; bases not matched to a gene: 5. CDR3 nucleotides: TGTGCCAGCAGCAAGGGACAGGGGTATTACGAGCAGTACTTC. Protein product: CASSKGQGYYEQYF.

The chain recombines TRBV14 with TRBJ1-5; tentatively, D is TRBD1 (6 bases). Trimming pared 1 base from V and 12 bases from J, leaving 13 bases between. The germline V gene has CDR1 SGHDN and CDR2 FVKESK. The CDR3 consists of 13 residues. CDR3 nucleotide sequence: TGTGCCAGCAGCCAAGTGACGACAGGTGTCCAGCATTTT. Translated, it gives CASSQVTTGVQHF.

This clonotype was found many times. The chain recombines TRBV28 with TRBJ2-7, with a possible D match to TRBD2 (7 bases). Germline CDR1 reads MDHEN; CDR2 reads SYDVKM. The ends were cut back, 8 bases at V and 1 base at J, with 15 bases in the middle. The CDR3 has 14 amino acids. The CDR3 protein is CASGWGGRSYEQYF. The CDR3 nucleotides are TGTGCCAGCGGGTGGGGGGGGCGATCCTACGAGCAGTACTTC.

The chain has TRBV4-2 and TRBJ1-2; 7 bases map to TRBD1. CDR1 and CDR2 (germline): LGHNA, YNFKEQ. This CDR3 is built from 16 residues. With V trimmed by 3 bases and J by 4 bases, 11 bases remained unmatched. The CDR3 loop is CASSHADLTGSYGYTF. DNA of the CDR3: TGTGCCAGCAGCCACGCCGACCTGACAGGGAGCTATGGCTACACCTTC.

This clonotype was recorded a few times. This rearrangement joins TRBV20-1 to TRBJ2-7; TRBD1 agrees at 8 bases. Germline V CDR1 and CDR2: DFQATT, SNEGSKA (reference sequence). V lost 3 bases and J lost 2; bases outside the gene matches: 3. The CDR3 is made up of 13 amino acids. The DNA of the CDR3 is TGCAGTGCTAGTGGGGACAGGACCTACGAGCAGTACTTC. This codes for CSASGDRTYEQYF.

V usage is TRBV5-1 and J usage is TRBJ2-7; TRBD1 is a possible D gene (6 bases). This CDR3 has 14 amino acids. Germline loops: CDR1 SGHRS, CDR2 YFSETQ. The V end was cut by 4 bases, the J end by 2 bases, with 13 bases between. In DNA, the CDR3 is TGCGCCAGCAGCCCCGGGACATTGGCCTACGAGCAGTACTTC. Its protein is CASSPGTLAYEQYF.